A selection of T cell receptor beta chains follows, all from one sample in a study of OX40 agonist ivuxolimab in advanced cancers. Only in-frame clones appear in the TCRdb table, and some are missing; sequencing was by immunoSEQ multiplex PCR. The sample lists approximately 25,000 clones; approximately 91% were seen once. The source was CD4+ or CD8+ T cells sorted from blood, collected in a trial of the OX40 agonist ivuxolimab. The receptors come from an adult with an advanced solid tumor such as melanoma, head and neck, liver or kidney cancer. CDR3s include the opening cysteine and the closing phenylalanine or tryptophan. The D gene is left open where the match is weak. Not all rows give a size; the values are once, few, many and, for expanded clones, a class.

V gene	J gene	clone size	D gene	CDR3 protein	CDR3 DNA
TRBV5-6	TRBJ2-7	NA	TRBD2	CASSAGTTGYEQYF	TGTGCCAGCAGCGCCGGGACTACAGGTTACGAGCAGTACTTC
TRBV15	TRBJ2-4	NA	NA	CATRGGRAKNIQYF	TGTGCCACCAGGGGGGGGCGGGCCAAAAACATTCAGTACTTC
TRBV7-9	TRBJ1-2	NA	NA	CASSLEAGSNYGYTF	TGTGCCAGCAGCTTAGAAGCAGGGAGTAACTATGGCTACACCTTC
TRBV27	TRBJ1-5	NA	TRBD1	CASSPLPDRGGQPQHF	TGTGCCAGCAGTCCCCTCCCGGACAGGGGAGGTCAGCCCCAGCATTTT
TRBV29-1	TRBJ2-3	NA	TRBD2	CSVSGAGSPVGQYF	TGCAGCGTCTCAGGAGCGGGGAGTCCCGTGGGGCAGTATTTT
TRBV19	TRBJ2-3	NA	TRBD2	CASIGTSGLRPTDTQYF	TGTGCCAGTATCGGGACTAGCGGTTTACGGCCCACAGATACGCAGTATTTT
TRBV10-3	TRBJ2-1	NA	TRBD2	CAIRATPSGGNSYNEQFF	TGTGCCATCAGGGCAACTCCTAGCGGGGGGAACTCCTACAATGAGCAGTTCTTC
TRBV6-1	TRBJ1-6	NA	NA	CASSDQGSPYNSPLHF	TGTGCCAGCAGTGACCAGGGATCTCCTTATAATTCACCCCTCCACTTT
TRBV9	TRBJ2-3	NA	NA	CASSVLFPDTQYF	TGTGCCAGCAGCGTCCTATTCCCAGATACGCAGTATTTT
TRBV7-2	TRBJ1-2	NA	NA	CASSPPGRGYTF	TGTGCCAGCAGCCCCCCTGGCCGGGGCTACACCTTC
TRBV7-9	TRBJ2-7	NA	TRBD1	CASSYSGGSSSYEQYF	TGTGCCAGCAGCTACTCAGGGGGAAGTAGCTCCTACGAGCAGTACTTC
TRBV27	TRBJ1-2	NA	NA	CASSSLPGQSYGYTF	TGTGCCAGCAGTTCTCTACCCGGACAGAGCTATGGCTACACCTTC
TRBV19	TRBJ2-7	NA	TRBD2	CASSIGASGSYEQYF	TGTGCCAGTAGTATCGGGGCTAGCGGGAGTTACGAGCAGTACTTC
TRBV7-3	TRBJ2-3	once	NA	CASSASSTPGIQQYF	TGTGCCAGCAGCGCCTCCTCAACCCCAGGGATACAGCAGTATTTT
TRBV18	TRBJ2-5	NA	TRBD2	CASSPPPQRGFSETQYF	TGTGCCAGCTCACCACCCCCTCAGCGGGGGTTTTCTGAGACCCAGTACTTC
TRBV4-2	TRBJ1-6	NA	NA	CASSLPGAVNSPLHF	TGTGCCAGCAGCTTGCCAGGTGCAGTGAATTCACCCCTCCACTTT
TRBV20-1	TRBJ1-3	once	NA	CSARDLDTIYF	TGCAGTGCTAGAGATCTAGACACCATATATTTT
TRBV7-2	TRBJ2-1	NA	NA	CASSLGSSNYNEQFF	TGTGCCAGCAGCTTAGGTAGTTCGAACTACAATGAGCAGTTCTTC
TRBV5-1	TRBJ2-5	few	TRBD1	CASSLLRAGGRETQYF	TGCGCCAGCAGCCTGTTACGGGCAGGGGGCAGGGAGACCCAGTACTTC
TRBV4-3	TRBJ2-5	NA	NA	CASSQDALGTPETQYF	TGCGCCAGCAGCCAAGACGCGCTAGGGACCCCGGAGACCCAGTACTTC
TRBV27	TRBJ2-1	NA	NA	CASSLGGGGNEQFF	TGTGCCAGCAGTTTAGGAGGGGGCGGCAATGAGCAGTTCTTC
TRBV7-8	TRBJ2-7	NA	NA	CASSLPPTGFEQYF	TGTGCCAGCAGCTTGCCCCCCACGGGGTTCGAGCAGTACTTC
TRBV19	TRBJ1-3	NA	NA	CASSLGSGNTIYF	TGTGCCAGTAGTCTGGGGTCTGGAAACACCATATATTTT
TRBV29-1	TRBJ2-7	NA	NA	CSVVVHYEQYF	TGCAGCGTTGTGGTGCATTACGAGCAGTACTTC
TRBV6-1	TRBJ1-5	once	NA	CASSEALGEGQPQHF	TGTGCCAGCAGTGAAGCTCTGGGGGAGGGGCAGCCCCAGCATTTT
TRBV19	TRBJ2-3	NA	NA	CASSIGKGTQYF	TGTGCCAGTAGTATAGGAAAAGGTACGCAGTATTTT
TRBV2	TRBJ1-2	NA	TRBD1	CASSGVGGRGYGYTF	TGTGCCAGCAGTGGCGTGGGGGGCAGGGGGTATGGCTACACCTTC
TRBV11-3	TRBJ2-7	NA	TRBD2	CASSQGILAGAPYEQYF	TGTGCCAGCAGCCAGGGAATCCTAGCGGGAGCCCCCTACGAGCAGTACTTC
TRBV7-2	TRBJ2-7	NA	NA	CASSLVYGTAGVQYF	TGTGCCAGCAGCTTAGTGTACGGGACGGCCGGCGTGCAGTACTTC
TRBV4-1	TRBJ2-1	NA	TRBD2	CASSQAPSGYNEQFF	TGCGCCAGCAGCCAAGCCCCTAGCGGCTACAATGAGCAGTTCTTC
TRBV7-9	TRBJ2-3	NA	NA	CASSLGDFGTQYF	TGTGCCAGCAGCTTAGGCGATTTTGGTACGCAGTATTTT
TRBV5-5	TRBJ2-6	NA	NA	CASSFHFTGTGANVLTF	TGTGCCAGCAGCTTTCATTTCACAGGGACTGGGGCCAACGTCCTGACTTTC
TRBV29-1	TRBJ1-1	NA	NA	CSVEGVFGRNTEAFF	TGCAGCGTTGAGGGGGTATTCGGAAGGAACACTGAAGCTTTCTTT
TRBV19	TRBJ1-1	few	NA	CASRIVENTEAFF	TGTGCCAGTAGGATTGTGGAGAACACTGAAGCTTTCTTT
TRBV19	TRBJ1-1	NA	NA	CASSTGTLEAFF	TGTGCCAGTAGTACCGGGACGCTTGAAGCTTTCTTT
TRBV19	TRBJ2-3	NA	NA	CASQDPGQDGTDTQYF	TGTGCCAGTCAGGACCCTGGGCAGGACGGCACAGATACGCAGTATTTT
TRBV6-6	TRBJ2-2	NA	TRBD1	CASSYHRTGGIGELFF	TGTGCCAGCAGTTACCACAGAACAGGGGGCATCGGGGAGCTGTTTTTT
TRBV5-4	TRBJ2-3	NA	NA	CASWNGGLSTDTQYF	TGTGCATCCTGGAATGGGGGCCTTAGCACAGATACGCAGTATTTT
TRBV10-3	TRBJ1-1	NA	NA	CAISEPQTGVDTEAFF	TGTGCCATCAGTGAACCTCAAACGGGGGTGGACACTGAAGCTTTCTTT
TRBV29-1	TRBJ1-1	NA	NA	CSVLGGNTEAFF	TGCAGCGTTCTGGGGGGGAACACTGAAGCTTTCTTT
TRBV7-3	TRBJ2-3	NA	NA	CASSGEGADTQYF	TGTGCCAGCAGTGGGGAGGGGGCAGATACGCAGTATTTT
TRBV7-3	TRBJ2-2	NA	TRBD2	CASSLMAGVLTGELFF	TGTGCCAGCAGCCTCATGGCGGGAGTTTTGACCGGGGAGCTGTTTTTT
TRBV29-1	TRBJ2-1	NA	TRBD2	CSVEAGAYNEQFF	TGCAGCGTTGAGGCGGGGGCCTACAATGAGCAGTTCTTC
TRBV19	TRBJ2-5	NA	NA	CASSGRWGQETQYF	TGTGCCAGTTCTGGGCGGTGGGGCCAAGAGACCCAGTACTTC
TRBV2	TRBJ1-6	once	NA	CASRRGRGGNSPLHF	TGTGCCAGCAGGAGAGGGAGAGGGGGTAATTCACCCCTCCACTTT
TRBV9	TRBJ1-2	NA	NA	CASSVDGGRVSKYTF	TGTGCCAGCAGCGTAGATGGGGGCAGGGTATCTAAGTACACCTTC
TRBV7-9	TRBJ2-1	NA	TRBD2	CASREGYNEQFF	TGTGCCAGCCGGGAGGGCTACAATGAGCAGTTCTTC
TRBV2	TRBJ2-7	NA	NA	CASSEPIRQSTSRPYEQYF	TGTGCCAGCAGTGAACCTATCCGGCAGTCTACGTCCCGACCCTACGAGCAGTACTTC
TRBV18	TRBJ2-3	NA	TRBD1	CASSPGTESTDTQYF	TGTGCCAGCTCACCAGGGACAGAAAGCACAGATACGCAGTATTTT
TRBV5-5	TRBJ2-2	NA	NA	CASSLGHGTGELFF	TGTGCCAGCAGCTTGGGACACGGGACCGGGGAGCTGTTTTTT
TRBV9	TRBJ1-1	NA	TRBD1	CASSQTGVGTEAFF	TGTGCCAGCAGCCAGACAGGGGTTGGGACTGAAGCTTTCTTT
TRBV7-6	TRBJ2-2	NA	NA	CASSLVLKGRNTGELFF	TGTGCCAGCAGCTTAGTCCTGAAGGGTAGGAACACCGGGGAGCTGTTTTTT
TRBV5-6	TRBJ2-1	large	NA	CASSLVFLDFNEQFF	TGTGCCAGCAGCTTGGTATTCCTAGATTTCAATGAGCAGTTCTTC
TRBV19	TRBJ2-7	NA	NA	CASSMRPPGAGTAWDYEQYF	TGTGCCAGTAGTATGCGACCCCCGGGAGCGGGCACGGCTTGGGACTACGAGCAGTACTTC
TRBV7-9	TRBJ1-2	NA	NA	CASSPAGAEGYGYTF	TGTGCCAGCAGCCCGGCAGGGGCGGAAGGATATGGCTACACCTTC
TRBV10-1	TRBJ2-2	NA	TRBD1	CASSRGSGELFF	TGCGCCTCTAGCAGGGGGTCCGGGGAGCTGTTTTTT
TRBV5-8	TRBJ1-5	NA	NA	CASTPRNNQPQHF	TGTGCCAGCACCCCCCGGAACAATCAGCCCCAGCATTTT
TRBV7-9	TRBJ2-3	once	NA	CASSSQVTGVRADTQYF	TGTGCCAGCAGCTCCCAAGTAACGGGAGTGCGTGCAGATACGCAGTATTTT